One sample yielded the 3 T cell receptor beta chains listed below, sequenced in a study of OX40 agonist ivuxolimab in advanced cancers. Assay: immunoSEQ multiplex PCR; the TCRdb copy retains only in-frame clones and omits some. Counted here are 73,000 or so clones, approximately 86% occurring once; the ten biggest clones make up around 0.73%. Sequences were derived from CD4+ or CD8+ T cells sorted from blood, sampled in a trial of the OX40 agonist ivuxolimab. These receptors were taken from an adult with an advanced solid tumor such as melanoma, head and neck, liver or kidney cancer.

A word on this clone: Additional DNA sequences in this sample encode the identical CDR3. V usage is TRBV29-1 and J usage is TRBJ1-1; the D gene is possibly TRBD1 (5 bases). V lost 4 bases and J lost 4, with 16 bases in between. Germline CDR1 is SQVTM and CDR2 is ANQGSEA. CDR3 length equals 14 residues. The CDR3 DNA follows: TGCAGCGTTGGGGGTCTGGGGGAGGCCACTGAAGCTTTCTTT. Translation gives CSVGGLGEATEAFF.

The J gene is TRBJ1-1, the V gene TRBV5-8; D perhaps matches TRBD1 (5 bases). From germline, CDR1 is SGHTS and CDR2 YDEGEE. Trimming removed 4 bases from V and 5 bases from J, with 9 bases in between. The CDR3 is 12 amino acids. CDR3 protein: CASSTGRTEAFF. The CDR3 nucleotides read TGTGCCAGCAGCACAGGTCGAACTGAAGCTTTCTTT.

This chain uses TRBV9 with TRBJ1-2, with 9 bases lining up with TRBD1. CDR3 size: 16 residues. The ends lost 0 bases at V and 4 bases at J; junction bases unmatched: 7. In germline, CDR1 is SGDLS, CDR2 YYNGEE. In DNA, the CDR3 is TGTGCCAGCAGCGTAGGATCTACAGGGGGCGGCTATGGCTACACCTTC. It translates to CASSVGSTGGGYGYTF.